This T cell receptor beta chain originates from a study of spatial heterogeneity in lung cancer. Background on the study: Beta-chain sequences were consistently detected more often than alpha-chain sequences. Raw reads contained each unique TCR and UMI combination more than ten times on average.

CDR3 length: 14 residues. CDR1 and CDR2 from the germline V gene are ENHRY and SYGVKD. V lost 6 bases to trimming and J lost 0 bases, with 10 bases between them. This clonotype is judged medium-sized. With the library built for alpha chains, this beta chain is off target and its frequency is not meaningful. A distinct unique molecular identifier was carried by each TCR cDNA molecule. TCRdb itself ran the 5' RACE reads through MiXCR, one entry per CDR3 protein. The data contain approximately 11,000 distinct CDR3 sequences, 3% to 5% of them seen just once; the ten biggest clones take up more than 6.5%. Time point given: sample taken at primary tumor resection. In each case, whole RNA from tumor, nontumor lung or frozen PBMC was sequenced unsorted. Samples were obtained from about 75 donors, all untreated early-stage non-small cell lung cancer patients.

Sequenced here: normal lung tissue next to the tumor, sampled at surgery. The sequence derives from a male donor with early-stage non-small cell lung cancer. This sequence joins TRBV10-3 and TRBJ2-3, with D unclear. As DNA, the CDR3 is TGTGCCATCAGGGAATCGGGTAGCACAGATACGCAGTATTTT. This codes for CAIRESGSTDTQYF.